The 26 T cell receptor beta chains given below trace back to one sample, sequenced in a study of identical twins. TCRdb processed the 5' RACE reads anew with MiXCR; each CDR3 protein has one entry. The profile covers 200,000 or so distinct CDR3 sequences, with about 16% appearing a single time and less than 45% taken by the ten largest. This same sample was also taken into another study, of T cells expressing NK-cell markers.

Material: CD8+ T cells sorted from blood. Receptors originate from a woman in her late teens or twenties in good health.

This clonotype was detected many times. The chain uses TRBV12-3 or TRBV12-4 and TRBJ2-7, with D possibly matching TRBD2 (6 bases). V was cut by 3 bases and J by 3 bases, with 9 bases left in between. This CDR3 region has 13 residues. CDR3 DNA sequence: TGTGCCAGCAGTTTTGCGGGGCTCTACGAGCAGTACTTC. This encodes CASSFAGLYEQYF.

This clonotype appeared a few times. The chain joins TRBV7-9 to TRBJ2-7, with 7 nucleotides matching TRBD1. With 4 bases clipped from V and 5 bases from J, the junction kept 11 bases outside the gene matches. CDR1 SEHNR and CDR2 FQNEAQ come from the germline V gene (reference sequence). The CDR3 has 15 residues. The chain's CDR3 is CASSSWTGGPNEQYF. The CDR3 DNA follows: TGTGCCAGCAGCTCCTGGACAGGTGGCCCCAACGAGCAGTACTTC.

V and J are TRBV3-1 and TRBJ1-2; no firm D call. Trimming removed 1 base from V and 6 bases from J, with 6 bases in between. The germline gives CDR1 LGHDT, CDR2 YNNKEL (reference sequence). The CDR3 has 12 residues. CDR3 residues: CASSQGEDGYTF. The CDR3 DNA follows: TGTGCCAGCAGCCAAGGGGAGGATGGCTACACCTTC.

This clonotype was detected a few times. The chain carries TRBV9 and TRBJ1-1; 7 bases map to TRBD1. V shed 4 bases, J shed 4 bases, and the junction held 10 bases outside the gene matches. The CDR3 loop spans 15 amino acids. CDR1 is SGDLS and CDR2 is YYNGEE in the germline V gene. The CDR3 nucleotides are TGTGCCAGCAGCTTTACAGGGGTTGGAGGCACTGAAGCTTTCTTT. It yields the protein CASSFTGVGGTEAFF.

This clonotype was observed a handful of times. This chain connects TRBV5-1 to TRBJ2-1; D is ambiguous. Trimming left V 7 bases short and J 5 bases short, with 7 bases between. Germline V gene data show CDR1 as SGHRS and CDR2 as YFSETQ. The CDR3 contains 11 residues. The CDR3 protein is CASRWDNEQFF. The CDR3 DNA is TGCGCCAGCCGATGGGACAATGAGCAGTTCTTC.

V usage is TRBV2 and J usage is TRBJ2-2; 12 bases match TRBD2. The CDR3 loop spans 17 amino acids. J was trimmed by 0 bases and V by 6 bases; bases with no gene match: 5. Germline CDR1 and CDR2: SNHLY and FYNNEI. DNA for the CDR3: TGTGCCAGCAGAGAGACTAGCGGGAGCCCGAACACCGGGGAGCTGTTTTTT. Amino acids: CASRETSGSPNTGELFF.

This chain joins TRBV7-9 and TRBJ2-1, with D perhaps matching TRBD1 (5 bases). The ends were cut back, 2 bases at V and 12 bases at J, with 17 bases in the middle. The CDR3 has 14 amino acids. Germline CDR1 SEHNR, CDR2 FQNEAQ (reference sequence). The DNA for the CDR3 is TGTGCCAGCAGCTTAACCCTCCTTGCAGGGTTGCAGTTCTTC. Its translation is CASSLTLLAGLQFF.

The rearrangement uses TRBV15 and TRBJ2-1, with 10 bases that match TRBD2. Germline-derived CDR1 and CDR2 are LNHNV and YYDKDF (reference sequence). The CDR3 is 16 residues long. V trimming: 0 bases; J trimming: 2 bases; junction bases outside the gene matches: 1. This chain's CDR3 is CATSRESGGAYNEQFF. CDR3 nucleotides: TGTGCCACCAGCAGAGAGAGCGGGGGGGCCTACAATGAGCAGTTCTTC. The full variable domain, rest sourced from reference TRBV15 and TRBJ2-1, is DAMVIQNPRYQVTQFGKPVTLSCSQTLNHNVMYWYQQKSSQAPKLLFHYYDKDFNNEADTPDNFQSRRPNTSFCFLDIRSPGLGDTAMYLCATSRESGGAYNEQFFGPGTRLTVL.

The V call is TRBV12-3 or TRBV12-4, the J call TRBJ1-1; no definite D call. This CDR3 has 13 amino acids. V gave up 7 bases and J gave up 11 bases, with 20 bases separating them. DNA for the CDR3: TGTGCCAGCACCCCTTTGGGAGACAACCCGGCTTTCTTT. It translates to CASTPLGDNPAFF.

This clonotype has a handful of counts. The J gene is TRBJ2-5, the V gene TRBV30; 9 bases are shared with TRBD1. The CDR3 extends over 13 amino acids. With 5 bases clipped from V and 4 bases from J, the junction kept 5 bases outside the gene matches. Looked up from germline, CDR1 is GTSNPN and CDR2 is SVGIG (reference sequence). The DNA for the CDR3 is TGTGCCTGGGGGGACAGGGCCTTAGAGACCCAGTACTTC. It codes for CAWGDRALETQYF.

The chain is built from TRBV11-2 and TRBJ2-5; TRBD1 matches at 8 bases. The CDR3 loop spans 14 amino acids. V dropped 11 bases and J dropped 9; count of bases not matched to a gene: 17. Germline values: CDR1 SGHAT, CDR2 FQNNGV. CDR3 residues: CAGSPQGQGGPQYF. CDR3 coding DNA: TGTGCCGGGTCCCCCCAAGGACAGGGAGGTCCCCAGTACTTC.

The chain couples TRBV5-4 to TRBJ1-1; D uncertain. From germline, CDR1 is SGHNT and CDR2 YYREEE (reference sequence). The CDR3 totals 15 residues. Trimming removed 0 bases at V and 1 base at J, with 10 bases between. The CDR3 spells CASSLGGRANTEAFF. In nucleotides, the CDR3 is TGTGCCAGCAGCTTGGGCGGCCGGGCGAACACTGAAGCTTTCTTT.

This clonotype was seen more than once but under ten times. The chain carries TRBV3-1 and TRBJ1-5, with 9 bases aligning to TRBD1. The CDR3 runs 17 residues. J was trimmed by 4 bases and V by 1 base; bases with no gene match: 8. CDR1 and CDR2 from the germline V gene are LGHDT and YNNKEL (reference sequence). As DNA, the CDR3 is TGTGCCAGCAGCCAAGGTACAGGGGGCGCCTCGAATCAGCCCCAGCATTTT. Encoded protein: CASSQGTGGASNQPQHF.

This chain's CDR3 is CAWSVGKNQPQHF. CDR3 bases: TGTGCCTGGAGTGTCGGCAAGAATCAGCCCCAGCATTTT. The V call is TRBV30, the J call TRBJ1-5; D uncertain. CDR1 is GTSNPN and CDR2 is SVGIG in the germline V gene (reference sequence). The CDR3 is 13 amino acids. Trimming pared 0 bases from V and 4 bases from J, leaving 7 bases between.

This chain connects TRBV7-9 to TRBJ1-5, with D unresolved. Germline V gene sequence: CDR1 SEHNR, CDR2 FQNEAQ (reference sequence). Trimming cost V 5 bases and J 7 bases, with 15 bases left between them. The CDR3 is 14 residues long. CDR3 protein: CASSGLGATQPQHF. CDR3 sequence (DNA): TGTGCCAGCAGCGGCCTGGGCGCCACCCAGCCCCAGCATTTT. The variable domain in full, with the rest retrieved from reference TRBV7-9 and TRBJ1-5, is DTGVSQNPRHKITKRGQNVTFRCDPISEHNRLYWYRQTLGQGPEFLTYFQNEAQLEKSRLLSDRFSAERPKGSFSTLEIQRTEQGDSAMYLCASSGLGATQPQHFGDGTRLSIL.

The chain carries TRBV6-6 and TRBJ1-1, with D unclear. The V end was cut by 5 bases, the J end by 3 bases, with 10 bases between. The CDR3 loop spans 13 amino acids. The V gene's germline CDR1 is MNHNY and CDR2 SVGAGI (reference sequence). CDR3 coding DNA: TGTGCCAGCAGTCAGGACTGGTACACTGAAGCTTTCTTT. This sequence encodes CASSQDWYTEAFF.

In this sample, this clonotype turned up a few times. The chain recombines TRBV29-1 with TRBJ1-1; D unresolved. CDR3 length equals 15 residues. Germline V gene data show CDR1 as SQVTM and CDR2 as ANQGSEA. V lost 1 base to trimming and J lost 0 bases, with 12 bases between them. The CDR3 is CSVEAETGLNTEAFF. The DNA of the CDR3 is TGCAGCGTTGAAGCCGAGACGGGGTTGAACACTGAAGCTTTCTTT.

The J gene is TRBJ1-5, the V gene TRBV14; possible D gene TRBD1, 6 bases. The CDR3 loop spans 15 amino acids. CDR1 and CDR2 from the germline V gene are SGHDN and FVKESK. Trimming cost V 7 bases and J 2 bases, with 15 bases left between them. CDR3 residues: CASTRTVQRNQPQHF. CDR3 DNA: TGTGCCAGCACCCGGACAGTACAGCGCAATCAGCCCCAGCATTTT.

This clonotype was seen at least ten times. The CDR3 is CASSPRDRYTEAFF. The CDR3 region has the DNA TGTGCCAGCAGCCCGCGGGACAGATACACTGAAGCTTTCTTT. The chain combines TRBV7-8 with TRBJ1-1; 7 nucleotides line up with TRBD1. Germline CDR1 and CDR2: SGHVS and FQNEAQ. With 5 bases clipped from V and 3 bases from J, the junction kept 6 bases outside the gene matches. The CDR3 sequence is 14 residues long.

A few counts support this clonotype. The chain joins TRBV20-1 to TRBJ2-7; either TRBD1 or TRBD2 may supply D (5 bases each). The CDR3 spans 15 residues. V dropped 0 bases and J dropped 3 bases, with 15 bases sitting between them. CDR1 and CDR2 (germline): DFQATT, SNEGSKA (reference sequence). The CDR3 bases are TGCAGTGCTAGAGATCAAGCGGACACTTACTACGAGCAGTACTTC. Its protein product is CSARDQADTYYEQYF.

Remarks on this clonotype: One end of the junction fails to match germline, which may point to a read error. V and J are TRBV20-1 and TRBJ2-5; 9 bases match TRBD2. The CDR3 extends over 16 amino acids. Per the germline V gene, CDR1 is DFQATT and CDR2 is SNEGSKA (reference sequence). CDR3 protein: CSSRDPSSGELETQYF. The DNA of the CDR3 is TGCAGTTCTAGAGACCCTTCTAGCGGGGAGCTAGAGACCCAGTACTTC.

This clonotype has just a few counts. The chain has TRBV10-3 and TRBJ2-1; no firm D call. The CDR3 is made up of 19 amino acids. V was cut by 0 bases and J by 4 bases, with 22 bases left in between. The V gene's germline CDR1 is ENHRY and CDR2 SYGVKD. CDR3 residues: CAISESSLSLTRQYNEQFF. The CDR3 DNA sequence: TGTGCCATCAGTGAGTCCTCCCTGAGCCTCACACGACAATACAATGAGCAGTTCTTC.

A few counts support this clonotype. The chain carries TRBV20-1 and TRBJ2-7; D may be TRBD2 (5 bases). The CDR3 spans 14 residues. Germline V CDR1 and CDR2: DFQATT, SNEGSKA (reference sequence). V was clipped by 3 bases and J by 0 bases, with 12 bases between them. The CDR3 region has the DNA TGCAGTGCTAGCCCCTTACTAGACTCCTACGAGCAGTACTTC. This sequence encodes CSASPLLDSYEQYF.

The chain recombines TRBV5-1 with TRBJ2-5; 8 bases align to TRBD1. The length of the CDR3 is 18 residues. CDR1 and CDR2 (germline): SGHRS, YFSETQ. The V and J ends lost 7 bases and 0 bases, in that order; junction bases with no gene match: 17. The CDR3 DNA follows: TGCGCCAGCGGAACAAAAAAAAGGACAGGGAGGTACCAAGAGACCCAGTACTTC. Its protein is CASGTKKRTGRYQETQYF.

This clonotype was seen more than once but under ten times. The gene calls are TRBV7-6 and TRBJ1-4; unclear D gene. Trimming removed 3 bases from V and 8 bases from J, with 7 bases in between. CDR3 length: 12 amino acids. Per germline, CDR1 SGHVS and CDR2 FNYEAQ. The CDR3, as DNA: TGTGCCAGCAGCTTGGGAGGGGAAAAACTGTTTTTT. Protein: CASSLGGEKLFF.

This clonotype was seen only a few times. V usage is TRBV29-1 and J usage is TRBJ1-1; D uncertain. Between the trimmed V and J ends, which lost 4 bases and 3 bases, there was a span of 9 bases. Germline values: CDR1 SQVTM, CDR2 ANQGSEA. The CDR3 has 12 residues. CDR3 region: CSVVKEYTEAFF. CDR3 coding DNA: TGCAGCGTTGTAAAAGAGTACACTGAAGCTTTCTTT.